These T cell receptor beta chains were read from a single sample in a study of OX40 agonist ivuxolimab in advanced cancers. Sequenced by immunoSEQ multiplex PCR; TCRdb stores in-frame clones only, minus some. The sample has over 75,000 clones; roughly 88% are singletons. The sample was CD4+ or CD8+ T cells sorted from blood, taken in a trial of the OX40 agonist ivuxolimab. These TCRs come from an adult with an advanced solid tumor such as melanoma, head and neck, liver or kidney cancer. CDR3s leave out the opening cysteine and the closing phenylalanine or tryptophan.

v_gene: TRBV21-1
len: 16
CDR3aa: ASSLPLGSDTHMGLQY

v_gene: TRBV5-1
len: 13
CDR3aa: ASSLVTGPDTEAF

v_gene: TRBV5-5
len: 9
CDR3aa: ASSWAREAF

v_gene: TRBV7-3
len: 14
CDR3aa: ASSSDLAEGTDTQY

v_gene: TRBV9
len: 12
CDR3aa: ASSPRTAYNEQF

v_gene: TRBV5-4
len: 13
CDR3aa: ASSLEEVGANVLT

v_gene: TRBV6-1
len: 13
CDR3aa: ASRGGDRGQFGYT

v_gene: TRBV19
len: 12
CDR3aa: ASSGGPGAYGYT

v_gene: TRBV11-3
len: 12
CDR3aa: ASSLIDSANEQF

v_gene: TRBV15
len: 12
CDR3aa: ATSRDWGDSILF

v_gene: TRBV19
len: 12
CDR3aa: ASSATGSQETQY

v_gene: TRBV6-6
len: 11
CDR3aa: ASSYSSGSGYT

v_gene: TRBV28
len: 12
CDR3aa: ASSFWRGRQPQH

v_gene: TRBV27
len: 14
CDR3aa: ASCPGGSIKDYGYT

v_gene: TRBV19
len: 12
CDR3aa: ASSSTGGRQPQH

v_gene: TRBV4-2
len: 13
CDR3aa: ASSPDPGQGVTQY

v_gene: TRBV19
len: 14
CDR3aa: ASSRVSGASGNTIY

v_gene: TRBV30
len: 12
CDR3aa: AWSVSDGYSPLH